The rows below give T cell receptor beta chains drawn from one sample of a study of T cells in lung cancer brain metastases. Profiled with immunoSEQ multiplex PCR; TCRdb holds only in-frame clones, not every one. The sample lists 4,500 to 5,000 clones; 70% to 90% were seen once. The sample taken for sequencing was tumor tissue from the primary lung tumor. The origin of the receptors is a middle-aged man with non-small cell lung cancer. CDR3s include the opening cysteine and the closing phenylalanine or tryptophan. Each record gives: J gene, V gene, clone size, CDR3 length, D gene, CDR3 protein, CDR3 DNA. D genes are given only for firm matches. The size field is filled for only some rows; it gives once, few, many or a size class.

j_call: TRBJ2-1; v_call: TRBV9; clone_size: .; cdr3_length: 18; d_call: TRBD2; cdr3_aa: CASSVALAGGPINNEQFF; cdr3_nt: TGTGCCAGCAGCGTAGCTCTGGCGGGGGGGCCCATTAACAATGAACAGTTCTTC
j_call: TRBJ1-5; v_call: TRBV6-5; clone_size: .; cdr3_length: 15; d_call: .; cdr3_aa: CASSYSQGGNQPQHF; cdr3_nt: TGTGCCAGCAGTTACTCTCAGGGCGGCAATCAGCCCCAGCATTTT
j_call: TRBJ1-1; v_call: TRBV30; clone_size: .; cdr3_length: 13; d_call: TRBD1; cdr3_aa: CAWSRGQQGEAFF; cdr3_nt: TGTGCCTGGAGTCGGGGACAGCAAGGGGAAGCTTTCTTT
j_call: TRBJ2-3; v_call: TRBV6-1; clone_size: .; cdr3_length: 15; d_call: .; cdr3_aa: CASSDWSGSTDTQYF; cdr3_nt: TGTGCCAGCAGTGACTGGAGCGGAAGCACAGATACGCAGTATTTT
j_call: TRBJ2-1; v_call: TRBV19; clone_size: .; cdr3_length: 13; d_call: .; cdr3_aa: CASRTRGVNEQFF; cdr3_nt: TGTGCCAGTCGGACCAGAGGGGTCAATGAGCAGTTCTTC
j_call: TRBJ1-2; v_call: TRBV6-6; clone_size: few; cdr3_length: 13; d_call: .; cdr3_aa: CASSPGQSYGYTF; cdr3_nt: TGTGCCAGCAGCCCCGGACAGTCCTATGGCTACACCTTC
j_call: TRBJ2-5; v_call: TRBV5-6; clone_size: .; cdr3_length: 15; d_call: .; cdr3_aa: CASSLVAGSQETQYF; cdr3_nt: TGTGCCAGCAGCTTGGTAGCAGGGTCCCAAGAGACCCAGTACTTC
j_call: TRBJ2-2; v_call: TRBV7-9; clone_size: .; cdr3_length: 12; d_call: .; cdr3_aa: CASSRLGGELFF; cdr3_nt: TGTGCCAGCAGCCGATTAGGAGGGGAGCTGTTTTTT
j_call: TRBJ2-5; v_call: TRBV9; clone_size: .; cdr3_length: 15; d_call: .; cdr3_aa: CASSVGGVYQETQYF; cdr3_nt: TGTGCCAGCAGCGTAGGGGGCGTATACCAAGAGACCCAGTACTTC
j_call: TRBJ1-2; v_call: TRBV6-5; clone_size: .; cdr3_length: 13; d_call: TRBD1; cdr3_aa: CATTTTGVDGYTF; cdr3_nt: TGTGCCACTACCACGACAGGGGTCGATGGCTACACCTTC
j_call: TRBJ1-2; v_call: TRBV19; clone_size: .; cdr3_length: 18; d_call: TRBD1; cdr3_aa: CASSIVRGQVRYNYGYTF; cdr3_nt: TGTGCCAGTAGTATCGTCAGGGGGCAAGTTCGGTACAACTATGGCTACACCTTT
j_call: TRBJ1-2; v_call: TRBV9; clone_size: .; cdr3_length: 16; d_call: .; cdr3_aa: CASSAGGSTSNYGYTF; cdr3_nt: TGTGCCAGCAGCGCCGGGGGCAGCACCTCTAACTATGGCTACACCTTC
j_call: TRBJ2-2; v_call: TRBV10-3; clone_size: .; cdr3_length: 14; d_call: TRBD1; cdr3_aa: CAIRTGASTGELFF; cdr3_nt: TGTGCCATCAGGACAGGGGCGTCCACCGGGGAGCTGTTTTTT
j_call: TRBJ2-2; v_call: TRBV9; clone_size: .; cdr3_length: 15; d_call: .; cdr3_aa: CASSIQGGGTGELFF; cdr3_nt: TGTGCCAGCAGCATCCAGGGCGGCGGCACCGGGGAGCTGTTTTTT
j_call: TRBJ2-3; v_call: TRBV7-9; clone_size: .; cdr3_length: 18; d_call: TRBD2; cdr3_aa: CASTRGGGIPPRTDTQYF; cdr3_nt: TGTGCCAGCACTCGGGGGGGTGGCATCCCCCCCCGCACAGATACGCAGTATTTT
j_call: TRBJ2-1; v_call: TRBV27; clone_size: .; cdr3_length: 15; d_call: TRBD2; cdr3_aa: CATQLGLAGYNEQFF; cdr3_nt: TGTGCCACCCAACTGGGACTAGCGGGGTACAATGAGCAGTTCTTC
j_call: TRBJ2-5; v_call: TRBV7-7; clone_size: few; cdr3_length: 13; d_call: .; cdr3_aa: CASSPARQETQYF; cdr3_nt: TGTGCCAGCAGCCCTGCGAGACAAGAGACCCAGTACTTC
j_call: TRBJ1-1; v_call: TRBV5-5; clone_size: .; cdr3_length: 15; d_call: TRBD1; cdr3_aa: CASSLEGTVNTEAFF; cdr3_nt: TGTGCTAGCAGCTTGGAGGGGACAGTGAACACTGAAGCTTTCTTT
j_call: TRBJ2-2; v_call: TRBV4-2; clone_size: .; cdr3_length: 15; d_call: .; cdr3_aa: CASSQGTTNTGELFF; cdr3_nt: TGTGCCAGCAGCCAAGGGACTACTAACACCGGGGAGCTGTTTTTT
j_call: TRBJ1-6; v_call: TRBV19; clone_size: few; cdr3_length: 16; d_call: .; cdr3_aa: CASSMTGASYNSPLHF; cdr3_nt: TGTGCCAGTAGTATGACGGGGGCCTCCTATAATTCACCCCTCCACTTT
j_call: TRBJ1-1; v_call: TRBV29-1; clone_size: .; cdr3_length: 13; d_call: .; cdr3_aa: CSVARDLNTEAFF; cdr3_nt: TGCAGCGTTGCCAGGGACTTGAACACTGAAGCTTTCTTT
j_call: TRBJ2-7; v_call: TRBV5-1; clone_size: .; cdr3_length: 13; d_call: .; cdr3_aa: CASSPGEAYEQYF; cdr3_nt: TGCGCCAGCAGCCCAGGGGAGGCCTACGAGCAGTACTTC
j_call: TRBJ2-5; v_call: TRBV28; clone_size: .; cdr3_length: 15; d_call: TRBD1; cdr3_aa: CASSSPQTGQETQYF; cdr3_nt: TGTGCCAGCAGTTCCCCCCAGACAGGGCAAGAGACCCAGTACTTC
j_call: TRBJ1-6; v_call: TRBV5-1; clone_size: .; cdr3_length: 15; d_call: TRBD1; cdr3_aa: CASSRDRAGGSPLHF; cdr3_nt: TGCGCCAGCAGCAGGGACAGGGCAGGGGGTTCACCCCTTCACTTT
j_call: TRBJ2-7; v_call: TRBV25-1; clone_size: .; cdr3_length: 14; d_call: .; cdr3_aa: CASSNSGTFIGQYF; cdr3_nt: TGTGCCAGCAGCAATTCCGGGACATTTATCGGGCAGTACTTC
j_call: TRBJ2-1; v_call: TRBV5-1; clone_size: .; cdr3_length: 15; d_call: TRBD2; cdr3_aa: CASSFSLAGVNEQFF; cdr3_nt: TGCGCCAGCAGCTTCTCCCTAGCGGGAGTTAATGAGCAGTTCTTC
j_call: TRBJ1-6; v_call: TRBV7-9; clone_size: .; cdr3_length: 15; d_call: .; cdr3_aa: CASSLAADGRSPLHF; cdr3_nt: TGTGCCAGCAGCTTAGCGGCTGACGGGAGGTCACCCCTCCACTTT
j_call: TRBJ2-3; v_call: TRBV5-6; clone_size: .; cdr3_length: 14; d_call: .; cdr3_aa: CASHVPRGTDTQYF; cdr3_nt: TGTGCCAGCCATGTTCCGAGGGGCACAGATACGCAGTATTTT
j_call: TRBJ1-1; v_call: TRBV10-2; clone_size: .; cdr3_length: 15; d_call: TRBD1; cdr3_aa: CASCGTDITNTEAFF; cdr3_nt: TGCGCCAGCTGCGGGACAGACATTACTAACACTGAAGCTTTCTTT
j_call: TRBJ2-1; v_call: TRBV25-1; clone_size: .; cdr3_length: 13; d_call: TRBD1; cdr3_aa: CASSWNRGNEQFF; cdr3_nt: TGTGCCAGCAGTTGGAACAGGGGCAATGAGCAGTTCTTC
j_call: TRBJ2-2; v_call: TRBV10-3; clone_size: .; cdr3_length: 13; d_call: .; cdr3_aa: CAISDTDAGELFF; cdr3_nt: TGTGCCATCAGTGACACGGATGCCGGGGAGCTGTTTTTT
j_call: TRBJ2-5; v_call: TRBV5-4; clone_size: few; cdr3_length: 14; d_call: .; cdr3_aa: CASSLGVASGTQYF; cdr3_nt: TGTGCCAGCAGCTTGGGGGTAGCGAGCGGGACCCAGTACTTC
j_call: TRBJ2-5; v_call: TRBV5-1; clone_size: once; cdr3_length: 17; d_call: .; cdr3_aa: CASSLTTPAQGRVTQYF; cdr3_nt: TGCGCCAGCAGCTTGACGACCCCCGCACAGGGGAGGGTGACCCAGTACTTC
j_call: TRBJ1-1; v_call: TRBV29-1; clone_size: .; cdr3_length: 14; d_call: TRBD1; cdr3_aa: CSVALGQENTEAFF; cdr3_nt: TGCAGCGTCGCCCTAGGACAGGAGAACACTGAAGCTTTCTTT
j_call: TRBJ1-3; v_call: TRBV2; clone_size: few; cdr3_length: 14; d_call: .; cdr3_aa: CASSVGGSGNTIYF; cdr3_nt: TGTGCCAGCAGTGTGGGGGGCTCTGGAAACACCATATATTTT
j_call: TRBJ2-7; v_call: TRBV9; clone_size: .; cdr3_length: 13; d_call: .; cdr3_aa: CASSVPGEDEQYF; cdr3_nt: TGTGCCAGCAGCGTACCAGGTGAAGACGAGCAGTACTTC
j_call: TRBJ1-1; v_call: TRBV18; clone_size: once; cdr3_length: 11; d_call: .; cdr3_aa: CASAQGSEAFF; cdr3_nt: TGTGCCAGTGCCCAAGGGTCTGAAGCTTTCTTT